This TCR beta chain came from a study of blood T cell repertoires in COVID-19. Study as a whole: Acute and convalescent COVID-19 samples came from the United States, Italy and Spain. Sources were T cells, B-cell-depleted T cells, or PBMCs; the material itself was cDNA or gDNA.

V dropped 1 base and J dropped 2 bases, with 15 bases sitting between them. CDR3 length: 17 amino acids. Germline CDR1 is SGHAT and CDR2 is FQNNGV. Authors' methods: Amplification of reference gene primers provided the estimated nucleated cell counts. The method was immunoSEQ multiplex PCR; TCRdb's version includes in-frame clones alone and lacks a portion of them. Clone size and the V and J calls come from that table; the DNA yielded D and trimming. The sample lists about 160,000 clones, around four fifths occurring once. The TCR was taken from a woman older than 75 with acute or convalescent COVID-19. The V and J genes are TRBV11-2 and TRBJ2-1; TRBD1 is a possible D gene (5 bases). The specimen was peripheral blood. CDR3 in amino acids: CASSLGLLEGAYNEQFF. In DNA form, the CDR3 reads TGTGCCAGCAGCTTAGGACTTCTAGAAGGGGCCTACAATGAGCAGTTCTTC.